This paragraph reports one TCR beta chain. TCRdb's table, derived via immunoSEQ multiplex PCR, lists solely in-frame clones and lacks some. This table holds about 65,000 clones, roughly 91% found once. Per the germline V gene, CDR1 is MNHEY and CDR2 is SVGAGI. The germline V and J ends were trimmed by 5 bases and 3 bases, with 5 bases remaining between them. There are 11 residues in the CDR3. The data belong to a study of OX40 agonist ivuxolimab in advanced cancers. For the study at large: Patients received the agonistic anti-OX40 (CD134) antibody ivuxolimab.

The V call is TRBV6-5, the J call TRBJ2-7, with unresolved D. The sequence derives from an adult with an advanced solid tumor such as melanoma, head and neck, liver or kidney cancer. The starting material was CD4+ or CD8+ T cells sorted from blood, obtained in a trial of the OX40 agonist ivuxolimab. The CDR3 spells CASSNYYEQYF. In DNA form, the CDR3 reads TGTGCCAGCAGTAACTACTACGAGCAGTACTTC.